This is a list of T cell receptor beta chains from one sample in a study of cytomegalovirus exposure and HLA in healthy donors. Profiling relied on immunoSEQ multiplex PCR, and the TCRdb table lists in-frame clones only, not all of them. The data show over 150,000 clones, 74% seen once. Sequencing was carried out using PBMCs. These receptors all come from a woman aged 25 to 39 in good health and CMV-seropositive. Both conserved end residues are part of each CDR3. The D gene is left open where the match is weak.

V: TRBV5-1; D: NA; length: 14; CDR3: CASSPGSGANVLTF
V: TRBV4-2; D: TRBD1; length: 14; CDR3: CASSIRTGITEAFF
V: TRBV27; D: NA; length: 12; CDR3: CASSLRPDEQFF
V: TRBV4-1; D: TRBD2; length: 19; CDR3: CASSQRRGLAGEGWETQYF
V: TRBV19; D: TRBD1; length: 15; CDR3: CASSSLIQGTYGYTF
V: TRBV11-2; D: NA; length: 13; CDR3: CASSIQGSWTQYF
V: TRBV10-3; D: TRBD1; length: 14; CDR3: CAISSRDSSYEQYF
V: TRBV19; D: NA; length: 18; CDR3: CASSIPGPLPPLTTEAFF
V: TRBV6-5; D: NA; length: 15; CDR3: CAGREGDLDTGELFF
V: TRBV11-2; D: NA; length: 16; CDR3: CASSFPSGTSKNIQYF
V: TRBV6-1; D: NA; length: 15; CDR3: CASSEAPGKDYGYTF
V: TRBV5-1; D: TRBD2; length: 15; CDR3: CASSSSGINTGELFF
V: TRBV27; D: NA; length: 13; CDR3: CASSRGDYGEQYF
V: TRBV5-4; D: TRBD2; length: 16; CDR3: CASTQPGLAGRDEQYF
V: TRBV5-6; D: NA; length: 14; CDR3: CASSLAGRVHEQYF
V: TRBV6-5; D: NA; length: 14; CDR3: CASSSFLQGSEQYF
V: TRBV4-1; D: TRBD2; length: 17; CDR3: CASSLSNSGRATQTQYF
V: TRBV28; D: NA; length: 13; CDR3: CATSSYGNEKLFF
V: TRBV27; D: NA; length: 20; CDR3: CASSPRSGREVSSGANVLTF
V: TRBV5-1; D: NA; length: 14; CDR3: CASSLGERVNEQFF
V: TRBV6-5; D: NA; length: 15; CDR3: CASSPFLGDNNEQFF
V: TRBV19; D: TRBD1; length: 14; CDR3: CASSIFGAETGEYF
V: TRBV10-3; D: NA; length: 14; CDR3: CAISDGGVTDTQYF
V: TRBV4-1; D: NA; length: 13; CDR3: CASSQVQRDEQYF
V: TRBV18; D: NA; length: 16; CDR3: CASSPKEGQPLGTQYF
V: TRBV29-1; D: NA; length: 14; CDR3: CSVESLILYNEQFF
V: TRBV27; D: TRBD1; length: 15; CDR3: CASSAYRGGGNTIYF
V: TRBV11-3; D: TRBD2; length: 17; CDR3: CASSLGGLAGDENIQYF
V: TRBV10-3; D: NA; length: 13; CDR3: CAIRRDSNNEQFF
V: TRBV6-6; D: NA; length: 15; CDR3: CASSYTPGQSYEQYF
V: TRBV27; D: NA; length: 18; CDR3: CASSLSNLSSGQRIKAFF
V: TRBV2; D: TRBD2; length: 13; CDR3: CASSTGLAGSGFF
V: TRBV28; D: TRBD1; length: 16; CDR3: CASRLSPGQPSYEQYF
V: TRBV5-6; D: NA; length: 12; CDR3: CASSLRGETQYF
V: TRBV28; D: NA; length: 14; CDR3: CASSLVGQGFGYTF
V: TRBV27; D: NA; length: 14; CDR3: CASSLQVDNSPLHF
V: TRBV2; D: NA; length: 14; CDR3: CASSEMGANQPQHF